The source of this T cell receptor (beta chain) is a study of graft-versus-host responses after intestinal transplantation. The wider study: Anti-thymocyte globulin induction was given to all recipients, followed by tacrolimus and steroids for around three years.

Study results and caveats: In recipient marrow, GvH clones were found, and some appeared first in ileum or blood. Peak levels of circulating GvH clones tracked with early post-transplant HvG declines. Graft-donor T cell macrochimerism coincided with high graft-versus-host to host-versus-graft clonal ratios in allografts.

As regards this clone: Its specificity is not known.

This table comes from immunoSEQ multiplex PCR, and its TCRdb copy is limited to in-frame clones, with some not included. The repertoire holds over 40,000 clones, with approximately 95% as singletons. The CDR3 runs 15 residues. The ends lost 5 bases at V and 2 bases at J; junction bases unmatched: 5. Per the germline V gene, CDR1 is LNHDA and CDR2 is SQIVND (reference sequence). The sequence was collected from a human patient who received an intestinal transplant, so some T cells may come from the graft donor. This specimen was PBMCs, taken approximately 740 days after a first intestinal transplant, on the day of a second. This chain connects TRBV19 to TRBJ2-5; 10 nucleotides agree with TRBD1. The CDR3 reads CASSSTGGGQETQYF. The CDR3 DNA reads TGTGCCAGTAGTTCGACAGGGGGCGGGCAAGAGACCCAGTACTTC. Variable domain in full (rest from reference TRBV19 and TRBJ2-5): DGGITQSPKYLFRKEGQNVTLSCEQNLNHDAMYWYRQDPGQGLRLIYYSQIVNDFQKGDIAEGYSVSREKKESFPLTVTSAQKNPTAFYLCASSSTGGGQETQYFGPGTRLLVL.